The rows below give T cell receptor beta chains drawn from one sample of a study of T-cell reconstitution after alpha-beta-depleted transplantation in children. Using its own MiXCR run on the PCR reads, TCRdb lists one record per CDR3 protein. The sample has about 580,000 distinct CDR3 sequences; 23% are singletons. The material was PBMCs, mostly from graft donor cells, obtained 360 days after TCRalphabeta/CD19-depleted stem cell transplant. The receptors here all came from a boy in the first two years of life who had a stem cell transplant for acute myeloid leukemia, so the T cells may come from the graft donor. Each CDR3 is given with its conserved first and last residue. D genes are given only for firm matches. Only some rows state a clone size, as once, few, many or a class for expanded clones.

j_call	clone_size	d_call	v_call	cdr3_aa	cdr3_nt
TRBJ1-6	many	NA	TRBV12-3/TRBV12-4	CASSLVGGGNSPLHF	TGTGCCAGCAGTTTAGTAGGGGGAGGTAATTCACCCCTCCACTTT
TRBJ2-2	NA	NA	TRBV7-3	CASRMTGTNTGELFF	TGTGCCAGCAGGATGACAGGCACGAACACCGGGGAGCTGTTTTTT
TRBJ2-5	few	TRBD2	TRBV7-8	CASSPTFLAGGKETQYF	TGTGCCAGCAGCCCAACCTTTCTAGCGGGGGGGAAAGAGACCCAGTACTTC
TRBJ2-3	NA	NA	TRBV12-3/TRBV12-4	CASTTLGGRNVEQYF	TGTGCCAGCACTACCTTGGGGGGCCGTAATGTGGAGCAGTATTTT
TRBJ2-6	NA	NA	TRBV4-2	CASSQGRAGDGANVLTF	TGTGCCAGCAGCCAAGGTAGAGCTGGGGATGGGGCCAACGTCCTGACTTTC
TRBJ2-7	few	NA	TRBV7-2	CASSARGGAGYYEQYF	TGTGCCAGCAGCGCTAGGGGGGGGGCAGGGTACTACGAGCAGTACTTC
TRBJ2-3	NA	TRBD2	TRBV27	CASSSPRSGGDSSTDTQYF	TGTGCCAGCAGTTCCCCACGGAGCGGGGGAGACTCTAGCACAGATACGCAGTATTTT
TRBJ2-1	few	NA	TRBV20-1	CSARRTSDEQFF	TGCAGTGCTAGGAGGACGAGTGATGAGCAGTTCTTC
TRBJ2-3	NA	TRBD1	TRBV20-1	CCASEEDRDGLDTQYF	TGCTGTGCTAGCGAAGAGGACAGGGATGGGCTGGATACGCAGTATTTT
TRBJ1-1	NA	NA	TRBV29-1	CSVSDQTEAFF	TGCAGCGTGTCAGACCAAACAGAAGCTTTCTTT
TRBJ2-4	many	NA	TRBV7-9	CASSPGGTSNIQYF	TGTGCCAGCAGCCCAGGTGGGACCTCCAACATTCAGTACTTC
TRBJ2-7	few	NA	TRBV19	CASMGGFEQYF	TGTGCCAGTATGGGGGGTTTCGAGCAGTACTTC
TRBJ1-1	NA	NA	TRBV12-3/TRBV12-4	CASSPDPRVDTEAFF	TGTGCCAGCAGCCCTGACCCTCGAGTGGACACTGAAGCTTTCTTT
TRBJ2-5	few	TRBD1	TRBV12-3/TRBV12-4	CASSRQGWWTQYF	TGTGCCAGCAGTCGACAGGGGTGGTGGACCCAGTACTTC
TRBJ2-3	few	NA	TRBV28	CASSLSGGMRDTQYF	TGTGCCAGCAGTTTATCAGGTGGGATGAGAGATACGCAGTATTTT
TRBJ2-7	many	NA	TRBV6-5	CASSYWAGLDEQYF	TGTGCCAGCAGTTACTGGGCAGGGTTAGACGAGCAGTACTTC
TRBJ1-1	few	NA	TRBV4-3	CASSRRGGSTEAFF	TGCGCCAGCAGTCGCAGGGGAGGAAGCACTGAAGCTTTCTTT
TRBJ1-2	many	TRBD1	TRBV6-4	CASTPDRDGYGYTF	TGTGCCAGCACCCCGGACAGGGACGGCTATGGCTACACCTTC
TRBJ1-2	few	NA	TRBV29-1	CSVLATDQSNYGYTF	TGCAGCGTTCTGGCGACCGACCAATCTAACTATGGCTACACCTTC
TRBJ2-1	NA	TRBD2	TRBV20-1	CSARDYPGGIYNEQFF	TGCAGTGCTAGAGATTATCCGGGGGGGATCTACAATGAGCAGTTCTTC
TRBJ2-1	many	NA	TRBV20-1	CSASAGAYRTMEQFF	TGCAGTGCTAGTGCGGGGGCCTACCGTACAATGGAGCAGTTCTTC
TRBJ2-5	few	NA	TRBV6-1	CASRTAFLWIQETQYF	TGTGCCAGCAGGACGGCCTTTTTGTGGATCCAAGAGACCCAGTACTTC
TRBJ1-5	few	TRBD1	TRBV20-1	CSARTGGSQPQHF	TGCAGTGCTAGGACAGGGGGCAGTCAGCCCCAGCATTTT
TRBJ2-6	NA	NA	TRBV9	CASSVAWYSGANVLTF	TGTGCCAGCAGCGTAGCTTGGTACTCTGGGGCCAACGTCCTGACTTTC
TRBJ2-1	few	TRBD2	TRBV12-3/TRBV12-4	CASSNLDGTRLNEQFF	TGTGCCAGCAGCAACTTGGACGGGACTAGATTAAATGAGCAGTTCTTC
TRBJ2-1	NA	TRBD2	TRBV20-1	CSAPGTSGALRNNEQFF	TGCAGTGCTCCCGGGACTAGCGGGGCCCTGAGAAACAATGAGCAGTTCTTC
TRBJ2-5	NA	NA	TRBV15	CATTPTGREETQYF	TGTGCCACCACCCCCACAGGGAGAGAAGAGACCCAGTACTTC
TRBJ1-2	NA	TRBD1	TRBV18	CASSFGTGANYGYTF	TGTGCCAGCTCATTCGGGACAGGCGCGAACTATGGCTACACCTTC
TRBJ2-1	few	TRBD2	TRBV4-2	CASSQTTSKGNEQFF	TGTGCCAGCAGCCAAACGACTAGCAAAGGTAATGAGCAGTTCTTC
TRBJ2-1	many	TRBD1	TRBV5-1	CATRGGDRGPNEQFF	TGCGCCACCCGTGGGGGGGACAGGGGTCCCAATGAGCAGTTCTTC
TRBJ2-2	NA	NA	TRBV5-5	CASSLTWELFF	TGTGCCAGCAGCTTGACCTGGGAGCTGTTTTTT
TRBJ2-1	many	TRBD2	TRBV20-1	CSASILRGSEQFF	TGCAGTGCTAGTATTTTGCGGGGGAGTGAGCAGTTCTTC
TRBJ2-1	few	NA	TRBV6-5	CASSYSRGYVNGEQFF	TGTGCCAGCAGTTACTCAAGGGGGTACGTGAACGGAGAGCAGTTCTTC
TRBJ1-2	many	NA	TRBV12-3/TRBV12-4	CASTSWGGYTF	TGTGCCAGCACTTCTTGGGGTGGCTACACCTTC
TRBJ1-1	many	NA	TRBV20-1	CSASVSPNTEAFF	TGCAGTGCTAGTGTCTCCCCGAACACTGAAGCTTTCTTT
TRBJ2-3	NA	TRBD2	TRBV10-3	CAILRDYTDTQYF	TGTGCCATCTTACGGGACTACACAGATACGCAGTATTTT
TRBJ2-3	many	TRBD2	TRBV20-1	CSASRASGGDTQYF	TGCAGTGCTAGTCGGGCTAGCGGGGGAGATACGCAGTATTTT
TRBJ2-3	many	TRBD2	TRBV28	CASRNSGGRGTDTQYF	TGTGCCAGCAGAAATAGCGGGGGCCGGGGCACAGATACGCAGTATTTT
TRBJ2-5	once	NA	TRBV28	CASSFEERNQETQYF	TGTGCCAGCAGTTTCGAGGAACGTAACCAAGAGACCCAGTACTTC